This entry features one T cell receptor beta chain sequence. Per-sample yields of isolated PBMCs were at least 7 million. Then a second PCR, running roughly 7 to 12 cycles, was carried out with a sample-barcoded 5' primer and a J-beta primer mix. A template-switch adaptor that had 12 random nucleotides put a tag on each cDNA molecule. TCRdb re-analysed the 5' RACE reads in MiXCR, keeping a single row per CDR3 protein. Of about 1,800,000 distinct CDR3 sequences in the sample, about 30% are singletons; the top ten hold 7% to 9%. CDR3 length equals 18 residues. With 3 bases removed from V and 2 bases from J, the gap between germline ends came to 22 bases. Germline V lookup: CDR1 SGHDN, CDR2 FVKESK. This sample was included in a study of blood T cells in healthy people across ages. About the research overall: Template switching picked up about one barcoded beta molecule for each two T cells.

The gene calls are TRBV14 and TRBJ1-2, with D perhaps matching TRBD1 (5 bases). This receptor was identified in a woman in her twenties or thirties in good health. The sample consisted of blood. CDR3 protein: CASSHGGRGSATNYGYTF. Written as DNA, the CDR3 is TGTGCCAGCAGCCATGGTGGAAGGGGATCGGCTACCAACTATGGCTACACCTTC.